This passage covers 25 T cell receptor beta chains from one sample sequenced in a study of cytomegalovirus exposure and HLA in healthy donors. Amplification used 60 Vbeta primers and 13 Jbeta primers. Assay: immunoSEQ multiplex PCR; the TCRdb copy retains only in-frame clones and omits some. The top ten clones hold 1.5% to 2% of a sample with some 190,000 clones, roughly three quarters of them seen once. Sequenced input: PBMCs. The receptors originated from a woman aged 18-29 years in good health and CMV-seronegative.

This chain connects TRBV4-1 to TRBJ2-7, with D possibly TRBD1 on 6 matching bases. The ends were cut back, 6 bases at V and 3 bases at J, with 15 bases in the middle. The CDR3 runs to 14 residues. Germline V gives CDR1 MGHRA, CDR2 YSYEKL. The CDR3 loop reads CASSLDRPNYEQYF. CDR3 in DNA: TGCGCCAGCAGTCTCGACAGGCCAAACTACGAGCAGTACTTC.

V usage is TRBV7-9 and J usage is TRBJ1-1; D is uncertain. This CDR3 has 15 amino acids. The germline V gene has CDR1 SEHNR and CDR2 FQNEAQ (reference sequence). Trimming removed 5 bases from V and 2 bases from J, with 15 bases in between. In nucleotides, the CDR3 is TGTGCCAGCAGCGTTAGGGTTGAGGGAAACACTGAAGCTTTCTTT. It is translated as CASSVRVEGNTEAFF.

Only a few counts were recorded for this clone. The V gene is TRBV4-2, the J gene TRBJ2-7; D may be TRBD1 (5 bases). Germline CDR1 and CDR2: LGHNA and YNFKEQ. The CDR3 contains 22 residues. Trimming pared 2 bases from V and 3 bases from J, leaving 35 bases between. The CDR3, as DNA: TGTGCCAGCAGCCAAACCAGAGACAGTCTCGCCCCGAACCAAGGGCAAATCTACGAGCAGTACTTC. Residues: CASSQTRDSLAPNQGQIYEQYF.

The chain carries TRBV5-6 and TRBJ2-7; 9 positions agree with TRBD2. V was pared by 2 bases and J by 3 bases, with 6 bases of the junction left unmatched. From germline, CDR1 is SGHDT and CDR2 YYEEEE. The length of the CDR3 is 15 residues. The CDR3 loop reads CASSLRPAGGYEQYF. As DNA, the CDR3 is TGTGCCAGCAGCTTAAGGCCAGCGGGAGGCTACGAGCAGTACTTC.

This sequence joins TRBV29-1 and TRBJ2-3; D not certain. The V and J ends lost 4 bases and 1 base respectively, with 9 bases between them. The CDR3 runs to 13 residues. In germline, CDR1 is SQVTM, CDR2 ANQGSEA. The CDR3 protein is CSVVAEGTDTQYF. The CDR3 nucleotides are TGCAGCGTTGTGGCCGAAGGCACAGATACGCAGTATTTT.

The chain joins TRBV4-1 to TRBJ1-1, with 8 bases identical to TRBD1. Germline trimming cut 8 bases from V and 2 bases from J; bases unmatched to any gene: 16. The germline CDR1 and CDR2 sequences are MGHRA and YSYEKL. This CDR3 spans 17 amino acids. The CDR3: CASRQGPFGQGNTEAFF. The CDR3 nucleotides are TGCGCCAGCCGTCAGGGCCCTTTTGGACAGGGAAACACTGAAGCTTTCTTT.

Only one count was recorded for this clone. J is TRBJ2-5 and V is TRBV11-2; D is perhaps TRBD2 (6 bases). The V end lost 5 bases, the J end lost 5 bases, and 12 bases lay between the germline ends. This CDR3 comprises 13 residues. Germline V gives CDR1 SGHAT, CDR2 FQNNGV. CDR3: CASSPAGSETQYF. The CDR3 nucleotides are TGTGCCAGCAGCCCGGCGGGGTCGGAGACCCAGTACTTC.

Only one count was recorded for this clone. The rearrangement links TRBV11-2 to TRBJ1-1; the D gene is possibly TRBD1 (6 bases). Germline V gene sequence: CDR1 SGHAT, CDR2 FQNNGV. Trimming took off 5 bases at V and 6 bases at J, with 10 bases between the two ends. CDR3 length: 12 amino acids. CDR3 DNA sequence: TGTGCCAGCAGCCCAGGGACATCTGAAGCTTTCTTT. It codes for CASSPGTSEAFF.

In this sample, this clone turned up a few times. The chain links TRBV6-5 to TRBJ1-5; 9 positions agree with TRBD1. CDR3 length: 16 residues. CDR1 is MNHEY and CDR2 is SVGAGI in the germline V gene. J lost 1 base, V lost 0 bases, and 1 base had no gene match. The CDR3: CASSYSGQGSNQPQHF. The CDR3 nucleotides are TGTGCCAGCAGTTACTCGGGACAGGGCAGCAATCAGCCCCAGCATTTT.

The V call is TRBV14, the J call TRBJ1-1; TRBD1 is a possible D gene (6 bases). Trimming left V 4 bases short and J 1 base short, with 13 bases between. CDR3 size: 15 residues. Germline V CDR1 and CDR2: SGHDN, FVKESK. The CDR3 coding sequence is TGTGCCAGCAGCCCGTGGGGGGGCAGGAACACTGAAGCTTTCTTT. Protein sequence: CASSPWGGRNTEAFF.

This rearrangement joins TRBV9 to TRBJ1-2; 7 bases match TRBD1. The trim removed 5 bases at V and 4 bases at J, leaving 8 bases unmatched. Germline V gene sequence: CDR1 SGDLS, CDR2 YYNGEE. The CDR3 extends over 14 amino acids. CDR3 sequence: CASSYEGTVYGYTF. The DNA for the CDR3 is TGTGCCAGCAGTTATGAAGGGACAGTCTATGGCTACACCTTC. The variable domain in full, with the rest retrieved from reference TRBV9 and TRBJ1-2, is DSGVTQTPKHLITATGQRVTLRCSPRSGDLSVYWYQQSLDQGLQFLIQYYNGEERAKGNILERFSAQQFPDLHSELNLSSLELGDSALYFCASSYEGTVYGYTFGSGTRLTVV.

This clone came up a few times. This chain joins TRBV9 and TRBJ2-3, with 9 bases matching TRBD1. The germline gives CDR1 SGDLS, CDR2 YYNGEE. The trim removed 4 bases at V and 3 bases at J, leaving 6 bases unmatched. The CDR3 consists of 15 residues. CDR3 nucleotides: TGTGCCAGCAGCCCCCGGACAGGGGAAACAGATACGCAGTATTTT. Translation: CASSPRTGETDTQYF.

Written as DNA, the CDR3 is TGTGCCAGCAGATCGTTCAGGACTTCTAATGAAAAACTGTTTTTT. This translates into CASRSFRTSNEKLFF. The rearrangement uses TRBV7-9 and TRBJ1-4; D is ambiguous. This CDR3 comprises 15 residues. Per the germline V gene, CDR1 is SEHNR and CDR2 is FQNEAQ (reference sequence). With 6 bases removed from V and 3 bases from J, the gap between germline ends came to 14 bases.

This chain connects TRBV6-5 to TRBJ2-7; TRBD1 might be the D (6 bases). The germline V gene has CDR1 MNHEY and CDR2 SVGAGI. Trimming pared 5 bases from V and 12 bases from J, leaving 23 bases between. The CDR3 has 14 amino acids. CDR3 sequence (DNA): TGTGCCAGCAGTGAGACAGGCTGGGGGATGGAGTTGTACTTC. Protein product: CASSETGWGMELYF.

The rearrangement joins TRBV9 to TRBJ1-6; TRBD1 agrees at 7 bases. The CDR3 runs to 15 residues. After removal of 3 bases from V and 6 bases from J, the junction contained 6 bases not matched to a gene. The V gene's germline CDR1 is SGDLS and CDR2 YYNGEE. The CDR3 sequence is CASSGSGQFNSPLHF. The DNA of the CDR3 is TGTGCCAGCAGCGGATCGGGACAGTTTAATTCACCCCTCCACTTT. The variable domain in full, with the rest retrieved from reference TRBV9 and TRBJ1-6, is DSGVTQTPKHLITATGQRVTLRCSPRSGDLSVYWYQQSLDQGLQFLIQYYNGEERAKGNILERFSAQQFPDLHSELNLSSLELGDSALYFCASSGSGQFNSPLHFGNGTRLTVT.

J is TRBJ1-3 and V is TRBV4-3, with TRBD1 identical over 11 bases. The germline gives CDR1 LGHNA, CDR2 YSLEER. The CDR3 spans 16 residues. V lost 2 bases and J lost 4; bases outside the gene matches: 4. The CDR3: CASSQWDRGSGNTIYF. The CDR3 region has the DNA TGCGCCAGCAGCCAATGGGACAGGGGGTCGGGAAACACCATATATTTT.

The CDR3: CASRSGELFF. The DNA for the CDR3 is TGTGCCAGTAGGAGTGGGGAGCTGTTTTTT. This chain connects TRBV19 to TRBJ2-2, with D hard to call. V lost 6 bases to trimming and J lost 8 bases, with 4 bases between them. The CDR3 spans 10 residues. CDR1 LNHDA and CDR2 SQIVND come from the germline V gene (reference sequence).

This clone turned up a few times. CDR3 in amino acids: CASSEYDRGVPYF. The CDR3 DNA reads as TGTGCCAGCAGTGAATATGACCGGGGGGTACCGTATTTT. The V gene is TRBV25-1, the J gene TRBJ2-3; 7 bases agree with TRBD2. The germline gives CDR1 MGHDK, CDR2 SYGVNS. Unmatched junction bases numbered 8, after V lost 0 bases and J lost 14 bases. This CDR3 is 13 amino acids long.

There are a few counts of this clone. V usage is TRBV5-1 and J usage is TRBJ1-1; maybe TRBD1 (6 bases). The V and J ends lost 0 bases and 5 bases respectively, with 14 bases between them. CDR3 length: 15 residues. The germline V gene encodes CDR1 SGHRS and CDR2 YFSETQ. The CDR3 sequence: CASSLVTGWGTEAFF. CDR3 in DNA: TGCGCCAGCAGCTTGGTGACAGGTTGGGGTACTGAAGCTTTCTTT.

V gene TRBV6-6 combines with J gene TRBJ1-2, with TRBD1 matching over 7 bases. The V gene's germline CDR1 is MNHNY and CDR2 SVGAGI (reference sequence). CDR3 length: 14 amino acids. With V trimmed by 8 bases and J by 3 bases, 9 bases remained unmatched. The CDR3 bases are TGTGCCAGCCTGACCGTAGGGGGCTACTATGGCTACACCTTC. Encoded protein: CASLTVGGYYGYTF.

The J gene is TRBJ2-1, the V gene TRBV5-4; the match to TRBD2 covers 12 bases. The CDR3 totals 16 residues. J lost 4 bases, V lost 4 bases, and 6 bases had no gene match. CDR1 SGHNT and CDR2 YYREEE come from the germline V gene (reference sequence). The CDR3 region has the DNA TGTGCCAGCAGCCACCTCGGACTAGCGGGATACAATGAGCAGTTCTTC. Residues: CASSHLGLAGYNEQFF.

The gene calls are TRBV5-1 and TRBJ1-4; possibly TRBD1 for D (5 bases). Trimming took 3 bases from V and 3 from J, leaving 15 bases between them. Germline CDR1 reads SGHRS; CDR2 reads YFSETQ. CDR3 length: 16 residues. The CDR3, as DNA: TGCGCCAGCAGCTCTCATCGGGGGGTTGCTAATGAAAAACTGTTTTTT. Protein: CASSSHRGVANEKLFF.

CDR3 bases: TGTGCCAGCAGCAAAGCGCTCCTGGCCTCTGGAAACACCATATATTTT. Its translation: CASSKALLASGNTIYF. V and J are TRBV21-1 and TRBJ1-3; TRBD1, the table's D call, lacks a check against the DNA. TRBV21-1 is a recognized pseudogene. CDR3 length: 16 residues.

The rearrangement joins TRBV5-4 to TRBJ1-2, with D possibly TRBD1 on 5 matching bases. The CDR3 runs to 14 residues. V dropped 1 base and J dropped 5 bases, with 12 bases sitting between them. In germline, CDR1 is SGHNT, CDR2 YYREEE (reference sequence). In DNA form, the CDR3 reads TGTGCCAGCAGCTTGTCTAGGGGATCGTATGGCTACACCTTC. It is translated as CASSLSRGSYGYTF.

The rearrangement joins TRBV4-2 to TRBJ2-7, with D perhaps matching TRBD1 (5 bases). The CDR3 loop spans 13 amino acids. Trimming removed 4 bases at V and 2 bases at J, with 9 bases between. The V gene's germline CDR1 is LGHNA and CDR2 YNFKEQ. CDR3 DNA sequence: TGTGCCAGCAGCCCGACAGAACCCTACGAGCAGTACTTC. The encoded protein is CASSPTEPYEQYF.